This T cell receptor (beta chain) was captured by sequencing in a study of regulatory T cells in long-lasting Graves disease (dated by TCRdb to the early 2020s). For context, the study as a whole: Persistent Graves' disease was defined as persistently positive TSH receptor autoantibodies together with antithyroid drug treatment for over 5 years. Peripheral blood TCR sequencing and RNA sequencing compared persistent Graves' disease patients with newly diagnosed Graves' disease patients. A total of about 35 samples underwent TCR sequencing, from about 13 patients with persistent Graves' disease and some 20 patients with newly diagnosed Graves' disease. The study was registered as a clinical trial and conducted in China. Antithyroid drugs had been taken for roughly 10 years on average by persistent Graves' disease patients in the clinical cohort. The full study reports these points: Lower TCR Shannon entropy and fewer highly expanded clones were observed in persistent Graves' disease patients than in newly diagnosed patients, which suggested clonal expansion. Patients with persistent disease shared more public clonotypes (around 2,500) than newly diagnosed patients did (around 1,000). Sequencing and analysis were limited to the TCR beta chain. The authors noted that the small sample size was a limitation that may lower accuracy. Peripheral blood alone was examined, since thyroid tissue, which constituted the primary lesion, could not be accessed. Persistent disease showed preferential use of TRBV28, TRBJ1-2 and TRBJ2-5, whereas newly diagnosed disease favored TRBV20-1 and TRBJ2-1.

The sample's time point, from its label and the paper: persistent/refractory GD, antithyroid drugs over 5 years with positive TRAb. For both TCR sequencing and RNA sequencing, RNA was extracted from PBMCs in TRIzol. Graves' disease was diagnosed according to American Thyroid Association guidelines. Recruitment of patients was carried out at an endocrinology department in Xi'an, China. From each patient, approximately 9 milliliters of peripheral blood was collected into an EDTA anticoagulant tube. Ficoll Paque Plus density gradient separation was used to isolate PBMCs, and no additional T cell sorting was done. RNA quality was checked with an Agilent 2100 Bioanalyzer and agarose gel, and concentration with a NanoDrop 2000. Cut back by 5 bases and 3 bases, the V and J ends lie 13 bases apart. The germline V gene gives CDR1 as SGHAT and CDR2 as FQNNGV. The CDR3 starts with the cysteine, ends with the phenylalanine, and has 14 residues. Here the CDR3 DNA is all that survives: 42 bases in frame from base 1.

Library preparation used multiplex PCR. Sequencing used an Illumina HiSeq 4000. To build TCR beta libraries, CDR3 regions were amplified by Arm-PCR using iRepertoire HTBI primers. Before sequencing, the PCR products went through gel purification. The paper's processing steps were these. A total of 62 TRBV and approximately 15 TRBJ segments were identified across samples and were used for gene usage analysis of CDR3 amino acid clonotypes. COPE and FqMerger were used to merge the filtered high-quality paired reads into contigs. Contigs were aligned with BLAST to IMGT TRBV, TRBD and TRBJ reference genes, and CDR3 was defined per IMGT. Any clonotype with a frequency above 0.1% was classified as a highly expanded clone. Shannon entropy was used to measure repertoire diversity, and the Gini coefficient was used to measure V-J evenness. A clonotype was considered public if more than one individual shared it. TCRdb trimmed public reads at Q25 via fastp, called clones via MiXCR and kept in-frame beta chains. Every entry covers one CDR3 protein and lists the most common genes and DNA from its rows. The V and J calls were determined by TCRdb, not by the authors. Here the sample has 650,000 to 850,000 distinct CDR3 sequences; 25% to 35% occur a single time. The ten largest clones add up to roughly 41% of the sample.

This clonotype was counted ten times or more. The target of this receptor is not known. Base qualities are not at hand, and no much larger clone is one base apart. This receptor was obtained from a female donor with Graves disease. This chain joins TRBV11-2 to TRBJ1-2; TRBD1 might be the D gene, on 5 matching bases. The sequencing used peripheral blood mononuclear cells (PBMCs), collected when the disease was refractory, from a patient treated with antithyroid drugs. The CDR3 protein: CASSPSGRDYGYTF. The nucleotide sequence is TGTGCCAGCAGCCCTTCGGGCAGGGACTATGGCTACACCTTC.